The present entry profiles one T cell receptor (beta chain) with its context. The antigen is unknown. The data derive from a study of T cell repertoires in cytomegalovirus infection. Study-wide context: In the study, CMV epitopes included recently identified HLA-C-restricted and well-studied HLA-B-restricted ones.

Using its own MiXCR run on the reads, TCRdb lists one record per CDR3 protein. The table includes about 85,000 distinct CDR3 sequences, about half detected once. The CDR3 has 18 residues. Trimming took 7 bases from V and 0 from J, leaving 22 bases between them. V is TRBV12-3 or TRBV12-4 and J is TRBJ1-5; D remains ambiguous. The source of this sequence is a human donor in good health (CMV status not recorded). Some clones in this sample may be carry-over from other donors' samples. The material sequenced was CD8+ T cells from cultured PBMCs, taken from culture after CMV antigen stimulation. DNA for the CDR3: TGTGCCAGCACCCTATCTCCCGGATTGGGGTATAGCAATCAGCCCCAGCATTTT. Its protein product is CASTLSPGLGYSNQPQHF.